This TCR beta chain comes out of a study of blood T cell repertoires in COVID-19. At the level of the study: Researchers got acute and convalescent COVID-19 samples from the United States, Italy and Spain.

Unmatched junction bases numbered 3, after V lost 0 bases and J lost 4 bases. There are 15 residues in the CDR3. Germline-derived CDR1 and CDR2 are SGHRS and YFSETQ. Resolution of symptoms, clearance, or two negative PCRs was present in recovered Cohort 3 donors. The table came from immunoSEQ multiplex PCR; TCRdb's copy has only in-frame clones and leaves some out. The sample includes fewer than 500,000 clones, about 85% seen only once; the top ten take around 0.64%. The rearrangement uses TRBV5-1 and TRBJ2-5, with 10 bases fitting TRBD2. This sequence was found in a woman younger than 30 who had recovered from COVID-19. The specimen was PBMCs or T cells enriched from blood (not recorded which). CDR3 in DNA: TGCGCCAGCAGCTTGGGGCTAGCGGGGGTAGAGACCCAGTACTTC. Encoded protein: CASSLGLAGVETQYF.